A single sample is the source of the 21 T cell receptor beta chains below, sequenced in a study of T cell repertoires in cytomegalovirus infection. TCRdb itself ran the reads through MiXCR, one entry per CDR3 protein. The data show some 680,000 distinct CDR3 sequences, with 35% to 40% seen just once and about 2.8% held by the top ten. Sequenced input: PBMCs. The receptors were gathered from a human donor in good health (CMV status not recorded). Some clones in this sample may be carry-over from other donors' samples.

This clonotype was counted only a few times. The rearrangement links TRBV12-3 or TRBV12-4 to TRBJ2-1; 9 bases match TRBD1. With V trimmed by 7 bases and J by 6 bases, 7 bases remained unmatched. The CDR3 has 14 amino acids. The CDR3 DNA reads as TGTGCCAGCACTCGACAGGGGGGTAGCAATGAGCAGTTCTTC. Translating gives CASTRQGGSNEQFF.

Only a few counts were recorded for this clonotype. This chain links TRBV5-6 with TRBJ1-1; D is undetermined. CDR1 and CDR2 (germline): SGHDT, YYEEEE. This CDR3 spans 14 amino acids. The ends were cut back, 2 bases at V and 9 bases at J, with 17 bases in the middle. Written as DNA, the CDR3 is TGTGCCAGCAGCTTTCGTTCCATACAGTCTCAAGCTTTCTTT. Protein product: CASSFRSIQSQAFF. The variable domain in full, with the rest retrieved from reference TRBV5-6 and TRBJ1-1, is DAGVTQSPTHLIKTRGQQVTLRCSPKSGHDTVSWYQQALGQGPQFIFQYYEEEERQRGNFPDRFSGHQFPNYSSELNVNALLLGDSALYLCASSFRSIQSQAFFGQGTRLTVV.

The genes are TRBV19 and TRBJ1-1, with D maybe TRBD1 (5 bases). This CDR3 region has 16 residues. Germline lookup yields CDR1 LNHDA and CDR2 SQIVND (reference sequence). Trimming left V 7 bases short and J 0 bases short, with 18 bases between. The CDR3 protein is CASIYYGGNMNTEAFF. The CDR3 DNA reads as TGTGCCAGTATCTACTATGGGGGGAACATGAACACTGAAGCTTTCTTT.

This clonotype was seen only a few times. The genes are TRBV7-2 and TRBJ2-4, with 10 bases aligning to TRBD2. CDR1 and CDR2 (germline): SGHTA, FQGNSA. V lost 2 bases, J lost 5 bases, and 3 bases stayed unmatched. This CDR3 region has 15 residues. CDR3 residues: CASSLSLAGENIQYF. The CDR3 DNA reads TGTGCCAGCAGCTTAAGCCTAGCGGGAGAAAACATTCAGTACTTC.

This clonotype came up a few times. The V gene is TRBV28, the J gene TRBJ2-3; 9 nucleotides align to TRBD2. The V gene end was trimmed by 4 bases and the J gene end by 1 base; junction bases not matched to a gene: 3. CDR1 is MDHEN, CDR2 SYDVKM, per germline. The CDR3 has 15 amino acids. The CDR3, as DNA: TGTGCCAGCAGTTCCGTAGCGGGAGGCACAGATACGCAGTATTTT. Protein: CASSSVAGGTDTQYF.

The V and J genes are TRBV27 and TRBJ2-7, with D hard to call. This CDR3 has 12 amino acids. CDR1 and CDR2 (germline): MNHEY, SMNVEV (reference sequence). Trimming cost V 8 bases and J 3 bases, with 11 bases left between them. This chain's CDR3 is CASGRADYEQYF. The CDR3 DNA reads as TGTGCCAGCGGAAGGGCGGACTACGAGCAGTACTTC.

This chain joins TRBV27 and TRBJ1-6; 8 bases map to TRBD1. Trimming removed 3 bases from V and 6 bases from J; junction bases left unmatched: 4. Per germline, CDR1 MNHEY and CDR2 SMNVEV (reference sequence). The CDR3 totals 15 residues. The CDR3: CASSFWDRINSPLHF. In nucleotides, the CDR3 is TGTGCCAGCAGTTTCTGGGACAGGATTAATTCACCCCTCCACTTT.

This clonotype was found a few times. The genes are TRBV28 and TRBJ2-7; tentatively, D is TRBD2 (6 bases). Germline V gene sequence: CDR1 MDHEN, CDR2 SYDVKM. The V end lost 2 bases, the J end lost 2 bases, and 16 bases lay between the germline ends. This CDR3 contains 16 residues. The CDR3 DNA reads as TGTGCCAGCAGTTTAAACCAAGCCGGAGGGCCCTACGAGCAGTACTTC. Encoded protein: CASSLNQAGGPYEQYF.

The chain joins TRBV10-2 to TRBJ1-5; weak D call: TRBD1 (5 bases). Germline loops: CDR1 WSHSY, CDR2 SAAADI. The CDR3 extends over 14 amino acids. V lost 3 bases to trimming and J lost 4 bases, with 10 bases between them. The chain's CDR3 is CASSEDSRNQPQHF. The CDR3 DNA follows: TGCGCCAGCAGTGAAGACAGTAGGAATCAGCCCCAGCATTTT.

The chain has TRBV27 and TRBJ2-3, with 9 bases fitting TRBD2. V trimming: 5 bases; J trimming: 4 bases; junction bases outside the gene matches: 4. The germline V gene encodes CDR1 MNHEY and CDR2 SMNVEV (reference sequence). The CDR3 extends over 14 amino acids. The CDR3: CASSQRTSADTQYF. The CDR3 bases are TGTGCCAGCAGTCAAAGGACTAGCGCAGATACGCAGTATTTT.

The rearrangement links TRBV30 to TRBJ2-2; D gene unclear. The CDR3 sequence is 11 residues long. From germline, CDR1 is GTSNPN and CDR2 SVGIG (reference sequence). Trimming left V 0 bases short and J 9 bases short, with 5 bases between. The CDR3 spells CAWSVGWELFF. Written as DNA, the CDR3 is TGTGCCTGGAGTGTGGGTTGGGAGCTGTTTTTT.

This clonotype was observed a few times. The V and J genes are TRBV19 and TRBJ1-1; 8 nucleotides agree with TRBD1. The ends lost 9 bases at V and 1 base at J; junction bases unmatched: 7. Germline V gene lookup returns CDR1 LNHDA and CDR2 SQIVND (reference sequence). This CDR3 has 14 amino acids. The CDR3 region has the DNA TGTGCCAGCAGGACAGGGCGAGAGAACACTGAAGCTTTCTTT. Translating gives CASRTGRENTEAFF.

This clonotype has more than one count but fewer than ten. The rearrangement links TRBV28 to TRBJ1-5; D is unclear. With 5 bases removed from V and 7 bases from J, the gap between germline ends came to 6 bases. Germline V gene data show CDR1 as MDHEN and CDR2 as SYDVKM. This CDR3 region has 11 residues. The CDR3 coding sequence is TGTGCCAGCAGTCCGGGACAGCCCCAGCATTTT. Translating gives CASSPGQPQHF.

This clonotype was seen a handful of times. The J gene is TRBJ2-7, the V gene TRBV11-2; TRBD2 matches at 10 bases. The CDR3 length is 17 residues. The ends lost 3 bases at V and 2 bases at J; junction bases unmatched: 10. Germline V gene data show CDR1 as SGHAT and CDR2 as FQNNGV. The DNA for the CDR3 is TGTGCCAGCAGCTTGCTAGCGGGGGCCGCAGGGGCCTACGAGCAGTACTTC. It yields the protein CASSLLAGAAGAYEQYF.

This clonotype appeared a few times. The chain joins TRBV12-5 to TRBJ1-1, with 7 nucleotides matching TRBD1. The CDR3 length is 15 residues. Germline V gene lookup returns CDR1 LGHNT and CDR2 FRNRAP. V lost 0 bases to trimming and J lost 5 bases; unmatched junction nucleotides: 6. The CDR3 sequence is CASGLVVRGKTEAFF. For the CDR3, the DNA is TGTGCTAGTGGTTTGGTAGTCAGGGGGAAGACTGAAGCTTTCTTT.

Regarding this clonotype: A clone one base away is much larger, so this may be a read error. The CDR3 carries no conserved terminal phenylalanine or tryptophan, so it likely arises from a read error. The rearrangement uses TRBV7-2 and TRBJ2-3; D remains unclear. The germline CDR1 and CDR2 sequences are SGHTA and FQGNSA. CDR3 length: 14 residues. Trimming pared 2 bases from V and 4 bases from J, leaving 10 bases between. The CDR3 region is CASSLTGFSDTQYL. In DNA form, the CDR3 reads TGTGCCAGCAGCTTAACCGGGTTTTCAGATACGCAGTATTTG.

This clonotype appeared many times. V gene TRBV7-2 combines with J gene TRBJ2-1; TRBD1 aligns across 8 bases. Germline V gives CDR1 SGHTA, CDR2 FQGNSA. V dropped 4 bases and J dropped 4; count of bases not matched to a gene: 9. This CDR3 is 16 amino acids long. The CDR3 region has the DNA TGTGCCAGCAGCTCACTGGACAGGGTCTTTTACAATGAGCAGTTCTTC. As protein: CASSSLDRVFYNEQFF.

The table lists this clonotype with many counts. The rearrangement uses TRBV27 and TRBJ1-2; TRBD1 matches at 7 bases. CDR1 MNHEY and CDR2 SMNVEV come from the germline V gene (reference sequence). Trimming at V came to 7 bases and at J to 2 bases, leaving 7 bases not matched to a gene. The CDR3 loop spans 14 amino acids. The CDR3 coding sequence is TGTGCCAGCACCCTGACAGGGCCCAACTATGGCTACACCTTC. Protein product: CASTLTGPNYGYTF.

The chain employs TRBV28 and TRBJ1-5; unclear D gene. V dropped 5 bases and J dropped 5 bases, with 7 bases sitting between them. Germline loops: CDR1 MDHEN, CDR2 SYDVKM. The CDR3 has 12 residues. CDR3 in DNA: TGTGCCAGCAGTCCGCTCCATCAGCCCCAGCATTTT. Its protein is CASSPLHQPQHF.

Of note for this clonotype: A junction end diverges from the germline sequence, so it may reflect a read error. The chain has TRBV6-1 and TRBJ2-1; a possible D gene is TRBD2 (5 bases). Germline assignment: CDR1 MNHNS and CDR2 SASEGT. The CDR3 consists of 13 residues. CDR3 in amino acids: CASSDPIGIRQLF. CDR3 DNA sequence: TGTGCCAGCAGTGACCCCATCGGGATAAGGCAGTTATTC.

The V and J genes are TRBV12-3 or TRBV12-4 and TRBJ2-5, with 7 bases lining up with TRBD1. The CDR3 totals 13 residues. V was clipped by 6 bases and J by 3 bases; unmatched bases: 4. The CDR3 here is CASRRQGEETQYF. CDR3 DNA sequence: TGTGCCAGCAGAAGACAGGGCGAAGAGACCCAGTACTTC.